This T cell receptor (beta chain) is from a study of human T cells and chemical hapten exposure listed by TCRdb under 2021. General notes on the study: Libraries were combined into a pool for sequencing, and differences in TCR yield between samples came mainly from small differences in library volumes within the pool. Peripheral blood TCR repertoire changes were tracked in vivo in alopecia patients during primary and secondary sensitization to the hapten diphenylcyclopropenone (DPC). Both TCR alpha and TCR beta chains were sequenced from each blood RNA sample. What the work shows at the level of the full study, not this receptor alone: DPC sensitization did not change how many TCRs were above 1 in 1000 frequency, and no evidence was found of alterations in global repertoire structure. After repeated subsampling, changes were observed in the strength of the expansion versus patch-test correlation and in the threshold at which the correlation became significant.

Total RNA was extracted from unfractionated whole blood that had been collected in Tempus Blood RNA tubes. As TCR sequencing controls, about five healthy volunteers were used, with blood taken at day 0, 2 weeks and 6 weeks. About this clonotype itself: The target of this receptor is not known. Within one base of it there is no much larger clone, and no base qualities were kept.

Library generation was performed with 5' RACE. The sequencing machine was an Illumina MiSeq. During library preparation, unique molecular identifiers were attached to individual cDNA molecules so that TCRs could be counted quantitatively and reproducibly. The study's processing was this. Samples had a median of roughly 98,000 TCRs, with a range from about 23,224 to 700,000. V, J and CDR3 annotation of the TCR reads was performed with the Decombinator software suite. Every sample was subsampled to the same number of TCRs (28,000) for the PS versus PT1 abundance plots. Expanded TCRs were defined as absent before sensitization and observed at least eight times at the 2-week time point. TCRdb passed the public sequencing reads through fastp at Q25 and MiXCR, retaining productive beta sequences. Duplicate CDR3 protein sequences are folded into a single record with the most common DNA and genes. V and J calls and clone size were set by TCRdb, not the authors. The sample profile shows about 120,000 distinct CDR3 sequences; approximately 20% of them were found once. The leading ten clones occupy approximately 3% of the sample.

V and J are trimmed by 10 bases and 4 bases, and the gene matches miss 25 bases of the junction. CDR1 and CDR2 were assigned from the germline V gene as SGHRS and YFSETQ. Inclusive of the bounding cysteine and phenylalanine, the CDR3 is 19 residues long. The CDR3 DNA has 57 bases and is translated from base 1. The receptor was isolated from a human donor in good health. The V and J segments used are TRBV5-1 and TRBJ2-3, with 9 central nucleotides matching TRBD2. The nucleotides are TGCGCCTCCATGCGGCCGGGGCTAGCGGGACCCCAAAGCGCAGATACGCAGTATTTT. Protein translation: CASMRPGLAGPQSADTQYF. With the rest looked up from the reference TRBV5-1 and TRBJ2-3 genes rather than sequenced, the full variable domain is KAGVTQTPRYLIKTRGQQVTLSCSPISGHRSVSWYQQTPGQGLQFLFEYFSETQRNKGNFPGRFSGRQFSNSRSEMNVSTLELGDSALYLCASMRPGLAGPQSADTQYFGPGTRLTVL.